This TCR beta chain was found in a study of OX40 agonist ivuxolimab in advanced cancers. Background on the study: Melanoma, hepatocellular carcinoma, head and neck or renal cell cancer occurred in dose-escalation patients.

Germline CDR1 SGHRS, CDR2 YFSETQ. V lost 4 bases and J lost 0, with 8 bases in between. The CDR3 spans 14 residues. Study results and caveats: CD4+ and CD8+ blood T cells expanded clonally by week 6 at 0.1 to 3.0 mg/kg. The study found that CD8+ T cells averaged more expanded clones than CD4+.

TCRdb's table, derived via immunoSEQ multiplex PCR, lists solely in-frame clones and lacks some. Here the sample spans around 80,000 clones, about 86% being singletons. Worth noting for this clone: The antigen remains unidentified.

This clonotype was sampled from an adult with an advanced solid tumor such as melanoma, head and neck, liver or kidney cancer. The rearrangement joins TRBV5-1 to TRBJ1-3; D uncertain. This sample comprised CD4+ or CD8+ T cells sorted from blood, obtained in a trial of the OX40 agonist ivuxolimab. In nucleotides, the CDR3 is TGCGCCAGCAGCAGCACAACCTCTGGAAACACCATATATTTT. Encoded protein: CASSSTTSGNTIYF.